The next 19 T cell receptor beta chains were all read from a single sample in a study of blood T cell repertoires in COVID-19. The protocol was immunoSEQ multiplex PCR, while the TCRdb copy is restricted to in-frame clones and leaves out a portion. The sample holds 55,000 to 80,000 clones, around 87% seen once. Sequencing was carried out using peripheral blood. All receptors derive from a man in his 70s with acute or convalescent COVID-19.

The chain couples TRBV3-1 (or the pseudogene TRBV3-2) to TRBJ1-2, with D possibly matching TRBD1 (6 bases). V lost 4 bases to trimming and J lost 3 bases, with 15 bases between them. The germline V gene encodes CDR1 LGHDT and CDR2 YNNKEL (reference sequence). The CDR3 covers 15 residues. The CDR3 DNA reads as TGTGCCAGCAGCCCAGGGAGACAGGCACACTATGGCTACACCTTC. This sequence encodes CASSPGRQAHYGYTF.

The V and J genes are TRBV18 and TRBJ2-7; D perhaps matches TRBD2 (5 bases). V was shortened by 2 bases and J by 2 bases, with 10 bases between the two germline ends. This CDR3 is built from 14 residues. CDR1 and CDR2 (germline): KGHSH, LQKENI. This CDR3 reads CASSPVGGAYEQYF. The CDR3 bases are TGTGCCAGCTCACCAGTAGGAGGAGCCTACGAGCAGTACTTC.

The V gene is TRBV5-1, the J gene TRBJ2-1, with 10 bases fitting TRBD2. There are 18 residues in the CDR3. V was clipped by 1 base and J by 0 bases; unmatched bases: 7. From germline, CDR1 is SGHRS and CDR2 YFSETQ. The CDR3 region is CASSLSGGAESSYNEQFF. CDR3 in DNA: TGCGCCAGCAGCTTGAGCGGGGGGGCAGAGAGCTCCTACAATGAGCAGTTCTTC.

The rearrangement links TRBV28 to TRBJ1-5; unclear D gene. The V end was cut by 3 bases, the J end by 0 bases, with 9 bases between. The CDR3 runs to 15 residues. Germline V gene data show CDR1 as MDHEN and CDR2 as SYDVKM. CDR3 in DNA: TGTGCCAGCAGTTTGTCGGGGATTAGCAATCAGCCCCAGCATTTT. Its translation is CASSLSGISNQPQHF. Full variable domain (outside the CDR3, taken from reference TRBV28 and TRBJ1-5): DVKVTQSSRYLVKRTGEKVFLECVQDMDHENMFWYRQDPGLGLRLIYFSYDVKMKEKGDIPEGYSVSREKKERFSLILESASTNQTSMYLCASSLSGISNQPQHFGDGTRLSIL.

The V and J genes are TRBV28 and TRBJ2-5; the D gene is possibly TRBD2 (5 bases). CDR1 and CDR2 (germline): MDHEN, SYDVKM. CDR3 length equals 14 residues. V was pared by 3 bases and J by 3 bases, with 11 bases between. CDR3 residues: CASSFPRGKETQYF. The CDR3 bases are TGTGCCAGCAGTTTCCCCAGAGGGAAAGAGACCCAGTACTTC.

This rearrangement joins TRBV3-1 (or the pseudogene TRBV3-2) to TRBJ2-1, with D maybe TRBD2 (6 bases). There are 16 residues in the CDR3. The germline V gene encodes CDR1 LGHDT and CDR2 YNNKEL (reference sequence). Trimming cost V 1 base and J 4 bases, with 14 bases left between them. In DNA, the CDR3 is TGTGCCAGCAGCCAAGTAGGGACTGGGGGATACAATGAGCAGTTCTTC. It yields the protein CASSQVGTGGYNEQFF.

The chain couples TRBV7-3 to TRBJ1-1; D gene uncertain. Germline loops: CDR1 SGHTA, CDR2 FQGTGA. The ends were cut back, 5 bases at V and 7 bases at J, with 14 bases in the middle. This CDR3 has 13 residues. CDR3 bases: TGTGCCAGCAGCCCCCCAGGAGGAGGTGAAGCTTTCTTT. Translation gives CASSPPGGGEAFF.

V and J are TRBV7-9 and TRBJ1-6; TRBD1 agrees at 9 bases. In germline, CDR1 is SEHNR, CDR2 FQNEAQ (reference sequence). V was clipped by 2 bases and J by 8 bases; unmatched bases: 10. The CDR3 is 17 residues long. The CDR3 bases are TGTGCCAGCAGCTTACTCCTGGACAGGGGCGAAGATTCACCCCTCCACTTT. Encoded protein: CASSLLLDRGEDSPLHF.

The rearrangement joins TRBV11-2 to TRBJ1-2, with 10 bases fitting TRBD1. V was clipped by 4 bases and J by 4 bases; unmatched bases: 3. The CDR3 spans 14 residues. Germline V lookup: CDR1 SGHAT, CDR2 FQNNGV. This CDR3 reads CASSSDRGIYGYTF. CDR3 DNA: TGTGCCAGCAGCTCGGACAGGGGGATCTATGGCTACACCTTC.

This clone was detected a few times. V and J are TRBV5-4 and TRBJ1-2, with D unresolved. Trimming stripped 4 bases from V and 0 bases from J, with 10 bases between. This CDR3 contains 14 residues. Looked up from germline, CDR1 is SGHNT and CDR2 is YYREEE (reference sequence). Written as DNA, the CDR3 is TGTGCCAGCAGCCTCGGGGAGGCTAACTATGGCTACACCTTC. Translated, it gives CASSLGEANYGYTF.

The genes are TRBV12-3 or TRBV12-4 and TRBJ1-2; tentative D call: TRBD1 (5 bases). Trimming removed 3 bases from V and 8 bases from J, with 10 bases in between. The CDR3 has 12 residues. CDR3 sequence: CASSFNWGGYTF. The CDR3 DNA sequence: TGTGCCAGCAGTTTCAATTGGGGCGGCTACACCTTC.

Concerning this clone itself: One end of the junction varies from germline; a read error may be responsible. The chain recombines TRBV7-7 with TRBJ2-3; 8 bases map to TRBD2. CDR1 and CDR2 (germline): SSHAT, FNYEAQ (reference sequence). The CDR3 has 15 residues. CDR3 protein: CASSLALAGTDTQYF. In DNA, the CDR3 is TGTGCTAGCAGCTTAGCACTAGCGGGCACAGATACGCAGTATTTT. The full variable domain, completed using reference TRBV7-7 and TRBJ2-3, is GAGVSQSPRYKVTKRGQDVTLRCDPISSHATLYWYQQALGQGPEFLTYFNYEAQPDKSGLPSDRFSAERPEGSISTLTIQRTEQRDSAMYRCASSLALAGTDTQYFGPGTRLTVL.

The CDR3 nucleotides are TGTGCCAGTAGGGTACAGGGGGCCTCAAATACGCAGTATTTT. Amino acid sequence: CASRVQGASNTQYF. V usage is TRBV19 and J usage is TRBJ2-3; 9 bases are a match to TRBD1. CDR1 is LNHDA, CDR2 SQIVND, per germline (reference sequence). The CDR3 loop spans 14 amino acids. J was trimmed by 7 bases and V by 6 bases; bases with no gene match: 8.

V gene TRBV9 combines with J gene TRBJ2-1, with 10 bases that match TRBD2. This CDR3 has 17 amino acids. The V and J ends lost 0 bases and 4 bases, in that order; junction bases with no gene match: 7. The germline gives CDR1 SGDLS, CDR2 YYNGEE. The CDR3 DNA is TGTGCCAGCAGCGTAGAGGTTAGGACTAGCGGTTACAATGAGCAGTTCTTC. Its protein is CASSVEVRTSGYNEQFF.

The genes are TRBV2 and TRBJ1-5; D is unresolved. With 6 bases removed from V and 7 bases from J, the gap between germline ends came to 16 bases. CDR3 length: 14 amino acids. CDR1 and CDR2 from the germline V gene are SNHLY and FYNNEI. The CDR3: CASSLVGGRQPQHF. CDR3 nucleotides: TGTGCCAGCAGCTTGGTCGGCGGGAGGCAGCCCCAGCATTTT.

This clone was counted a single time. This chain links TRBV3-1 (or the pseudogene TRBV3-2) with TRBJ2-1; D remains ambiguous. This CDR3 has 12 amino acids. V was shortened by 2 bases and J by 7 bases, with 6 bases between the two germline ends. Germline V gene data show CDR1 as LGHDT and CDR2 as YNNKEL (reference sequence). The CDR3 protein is CASSQIENEQFF. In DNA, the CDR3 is TGTGCCAGCAGCCAAATCGAGAATGAGCAGTTCTTC.

The CDR3 DNA sequence: TGTGCCAGCCGTACCGGGACAGGGGGCACCGGGGAGCTGTTTTTT. Amino acids: CASRTGTGGTGELFF. The chain recombines TRBV28 with TRBJ2-2; TRBD1 aligns across 11 bases. Germline V gene data show CDR1 as MDHEN and CDR2 as SYDVKM. The CDR3 spans 15 residues. V lost 8 bases, J lost 4 bases, and 6 bases stayed unmatched.

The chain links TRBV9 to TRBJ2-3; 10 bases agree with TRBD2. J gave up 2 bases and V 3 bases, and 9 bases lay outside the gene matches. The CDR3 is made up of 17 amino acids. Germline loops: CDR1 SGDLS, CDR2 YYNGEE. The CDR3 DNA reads TGTGCCAGCAGCGCCCGCCTAGCGGGGGCCTACACAGATACGCAGTATTTT. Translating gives CASSARLAGAYTDTQYF.

The CDR3 DNA is TGCGCCAGCAGCCAATCGGGGGACCGAGAGACCCAGTACTTC. This codes for CASSQSGDRETQYF. The chain employs TRBV5-1 and TRBJ2-5; tentatively, D is TRBD2 (6 bases). Germline-derived CDR1 and CDR2 are SGHRS and YFSETQ. This CDR3 spans 14 amino acids. The V and J ends lost 4 bases and 4 bases respectively, with 14 bases between them.